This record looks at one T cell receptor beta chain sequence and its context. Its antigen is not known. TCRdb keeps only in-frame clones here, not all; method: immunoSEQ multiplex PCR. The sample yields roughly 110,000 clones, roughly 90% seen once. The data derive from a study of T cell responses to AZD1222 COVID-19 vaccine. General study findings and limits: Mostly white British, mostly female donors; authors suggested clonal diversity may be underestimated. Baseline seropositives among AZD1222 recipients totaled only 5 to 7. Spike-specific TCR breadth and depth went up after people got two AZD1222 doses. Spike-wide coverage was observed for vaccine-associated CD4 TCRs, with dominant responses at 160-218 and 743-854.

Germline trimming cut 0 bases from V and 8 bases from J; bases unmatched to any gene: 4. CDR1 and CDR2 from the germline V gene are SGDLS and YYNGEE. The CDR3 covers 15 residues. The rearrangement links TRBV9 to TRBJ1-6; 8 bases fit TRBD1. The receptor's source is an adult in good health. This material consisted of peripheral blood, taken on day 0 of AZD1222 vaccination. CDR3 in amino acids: CASSVGGQGDSPLHF. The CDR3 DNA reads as TGTGCCAGCAGCGTAGGTGGACAGGGTGATTCACCCCTCCACTTT.